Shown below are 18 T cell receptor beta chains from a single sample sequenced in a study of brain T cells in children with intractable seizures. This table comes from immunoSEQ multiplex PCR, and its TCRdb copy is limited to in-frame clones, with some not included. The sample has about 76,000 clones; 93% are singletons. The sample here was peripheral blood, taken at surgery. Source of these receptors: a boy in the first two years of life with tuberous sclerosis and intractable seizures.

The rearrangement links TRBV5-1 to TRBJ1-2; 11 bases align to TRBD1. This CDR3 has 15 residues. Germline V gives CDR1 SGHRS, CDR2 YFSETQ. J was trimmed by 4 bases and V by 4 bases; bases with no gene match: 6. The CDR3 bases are TGCGCCAGCAGCCCGGGACAGGGGGGAGGCTATGGCTACACCTTC. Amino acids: CASSPGQGGGYGYTF.

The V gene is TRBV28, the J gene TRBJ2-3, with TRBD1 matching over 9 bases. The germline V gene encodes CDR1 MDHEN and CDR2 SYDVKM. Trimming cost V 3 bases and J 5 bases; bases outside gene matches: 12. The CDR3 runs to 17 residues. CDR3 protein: CASSLGSDRGFGDTQYF. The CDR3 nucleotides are TGTGCCAGCAGTTTGGGGAGCGACAGGGGGTTTGGAGATACGCAGTATTTT. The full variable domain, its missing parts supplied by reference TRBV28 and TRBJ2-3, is DVKVTQSSRYLVKRTGEKVFLECVQDMDHENMFWYRQDPGLGLRLIYFSYDVKMKEKGDIPEGYSVSREKKERFSLILESASTNQTSMYLCASSLGSDRGFGDTQYFGPGTRLTVL.

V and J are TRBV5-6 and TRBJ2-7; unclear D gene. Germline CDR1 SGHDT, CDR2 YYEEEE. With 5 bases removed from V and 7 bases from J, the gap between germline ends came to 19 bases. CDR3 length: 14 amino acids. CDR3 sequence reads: CASRKVDFPWEQYF. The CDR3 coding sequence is TGTGCCAGCAGGAAGGTTGATTTTCCGTGGGAGCAGTACTTC. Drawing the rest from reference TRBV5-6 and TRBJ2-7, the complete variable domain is DAGVTQSPTHLIKTRGQQVTLRCSPKSGHDTVSWYQQALGQGPQFIFQYYEEEERQRGNFPDRFSGHQFPNYSSELNVNALLLGDSALYLCASRKVDFPWEQYFGPGTRLTVT.

The CDR3 DNA reads TGTGCCAGCAGCCAAGATTCATACAGGCCCTATGGCTACACCTTC. This encodes CASSQDSYRPYGYTF. This chain uses TRBV14 with TRBJ1-2; possible D gene TRBD1, 5 bases. Germline V gene data show CDR1 as SGHDN and CDR2 as FVKESK. Trimming stripped 0 bases from V and 4 bases from J, with 12 bases between. There are 15 residues in the CDR3.

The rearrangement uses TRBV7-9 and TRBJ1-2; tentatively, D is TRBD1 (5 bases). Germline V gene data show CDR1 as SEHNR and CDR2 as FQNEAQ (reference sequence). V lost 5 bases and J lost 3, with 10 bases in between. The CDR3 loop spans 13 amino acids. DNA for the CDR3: TGTGCCAGCAGCGGGGGGGTGGACTATGGCTACACCTTC. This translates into CASSGGVDYGYTF.

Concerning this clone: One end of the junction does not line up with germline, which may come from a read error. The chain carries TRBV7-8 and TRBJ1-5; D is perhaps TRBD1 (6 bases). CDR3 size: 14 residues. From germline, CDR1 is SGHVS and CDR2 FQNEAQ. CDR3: CASTLGGRGGPQHF. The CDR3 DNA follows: TGTGCCAGCACCTTAGGAGGTCGAGGGGGGCCCCAGCATTTT.

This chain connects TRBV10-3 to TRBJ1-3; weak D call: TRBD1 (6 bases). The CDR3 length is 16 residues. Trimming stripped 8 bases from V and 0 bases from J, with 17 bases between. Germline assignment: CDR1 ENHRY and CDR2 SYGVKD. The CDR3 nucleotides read TGTGCCATCCCCCAACAGGGCCTGAGCTCTGGAAACACCATATATTTT. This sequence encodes CAIPQQGLSSGNTIYF.

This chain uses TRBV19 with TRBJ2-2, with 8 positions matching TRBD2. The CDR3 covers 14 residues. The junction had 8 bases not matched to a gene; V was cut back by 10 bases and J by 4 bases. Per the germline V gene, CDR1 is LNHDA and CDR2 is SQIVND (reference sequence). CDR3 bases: TGTGCCACCCAAGCGGGGGCAAGCACCGGGGAGCTGTTTTTT. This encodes CATQAGASTGELFF.

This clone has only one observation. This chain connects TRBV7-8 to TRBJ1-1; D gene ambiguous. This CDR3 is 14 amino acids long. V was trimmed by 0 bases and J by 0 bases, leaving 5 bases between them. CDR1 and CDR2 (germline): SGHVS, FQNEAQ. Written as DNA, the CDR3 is TGTGCCAGCAGCTTAGCGCGGCTGAACACTGAAGCTTTCTTT. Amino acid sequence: CASSLARLNTEAFF.

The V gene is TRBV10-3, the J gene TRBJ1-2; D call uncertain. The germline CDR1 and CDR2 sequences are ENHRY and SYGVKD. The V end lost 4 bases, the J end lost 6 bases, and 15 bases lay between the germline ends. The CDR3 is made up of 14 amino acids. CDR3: CAISAEQGLNGYTF. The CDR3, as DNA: TGTGCCATCAGTGCTGAGCAAGGCCTTAATGGCTACACCTTC.

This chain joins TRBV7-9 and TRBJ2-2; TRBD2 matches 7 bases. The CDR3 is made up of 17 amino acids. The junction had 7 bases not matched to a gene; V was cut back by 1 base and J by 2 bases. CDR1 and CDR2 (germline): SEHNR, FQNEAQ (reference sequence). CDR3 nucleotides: TGTGCCAGCAGCTTAGTTGAGGCTAGCGGCAACACCGGGGAGCTGTTTTTT. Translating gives CASSLVEASGNTGELFF.

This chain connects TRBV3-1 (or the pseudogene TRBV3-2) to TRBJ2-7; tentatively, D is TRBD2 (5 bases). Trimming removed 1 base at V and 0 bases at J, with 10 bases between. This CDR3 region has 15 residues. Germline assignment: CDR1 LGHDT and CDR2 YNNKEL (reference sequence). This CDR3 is CASSQVSGVSYEQYF. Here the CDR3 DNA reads TGTGCCAGCAGCCAAGTGAGCGGAGTCTCCTACGAGCAGTACTTC.

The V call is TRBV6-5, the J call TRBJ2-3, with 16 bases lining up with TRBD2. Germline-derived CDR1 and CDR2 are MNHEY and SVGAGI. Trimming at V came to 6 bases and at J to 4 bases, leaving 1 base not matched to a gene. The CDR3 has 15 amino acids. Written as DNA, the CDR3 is TGTGCCAGCAGGGGACTAGCGGGAGGGCCAGATACGCAGTATTTT. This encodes CASRGLAGGPDTQYF.

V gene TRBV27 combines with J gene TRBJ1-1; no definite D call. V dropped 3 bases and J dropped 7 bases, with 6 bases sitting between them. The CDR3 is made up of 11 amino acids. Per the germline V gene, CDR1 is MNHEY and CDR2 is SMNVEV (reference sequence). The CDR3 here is CASSFEGEAFF. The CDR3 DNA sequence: TGTGCCAGCAGTTTTGAGGGTGAAGCTTTCTTT.

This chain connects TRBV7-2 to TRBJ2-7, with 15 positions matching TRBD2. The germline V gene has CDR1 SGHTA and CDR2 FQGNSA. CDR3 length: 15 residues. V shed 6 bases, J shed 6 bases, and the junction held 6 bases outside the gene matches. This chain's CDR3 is CASRAGLAGGAEQYF. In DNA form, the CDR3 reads TGTGCCAGCAGGGCAGGACTAGCGGGAGGGGCCGAGCAGTACTTC. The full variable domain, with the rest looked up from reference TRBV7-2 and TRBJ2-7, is GAGVSQSPSNKVTEKGKDVELRCDPISGHTALYWYRQSLGQGLEFLIYFQGNSAPDKSGLPSDRFSAERTGGSVSTLTIQRTQQEDSAVYLCASRAGLAGGAEQYFGPGTRLTVT.

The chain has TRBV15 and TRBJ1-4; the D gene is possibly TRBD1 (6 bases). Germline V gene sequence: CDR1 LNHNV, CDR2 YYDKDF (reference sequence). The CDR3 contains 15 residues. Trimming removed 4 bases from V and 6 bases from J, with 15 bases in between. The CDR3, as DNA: TGTGCCACCAGCAAGAGACAGGCCCAATATGAAAAACTGTTTTTT. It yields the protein CATSKRQAQYEKLFF.

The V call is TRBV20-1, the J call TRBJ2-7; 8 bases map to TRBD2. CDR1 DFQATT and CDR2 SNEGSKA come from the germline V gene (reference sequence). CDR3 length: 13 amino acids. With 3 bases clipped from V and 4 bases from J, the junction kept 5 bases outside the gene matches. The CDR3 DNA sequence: TGCAGTGCTAGTGTTTTAGCGGGGTACGAGCAGTACTTC. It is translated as CSASVLAGYEQYF.

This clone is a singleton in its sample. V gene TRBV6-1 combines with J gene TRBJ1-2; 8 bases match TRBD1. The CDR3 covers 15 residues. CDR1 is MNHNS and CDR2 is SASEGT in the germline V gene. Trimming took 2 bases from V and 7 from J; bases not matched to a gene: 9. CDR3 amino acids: CASSEIQGAIVGYTF. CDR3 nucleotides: TGTGCCAGCAGTGAAATCCAGGGGGCAATTGTTGGCTACACCTTC.